This record looks at one T cell receptor beta chain sequence and its context. The PCR ran on 60 Vbeta and 13 Jbeta primers. Measured with immunoSEQ multiplex PCR; TCRdb has only the in-frame clones, and not every one. The sample holds tens of thousands of clones, more than 60% seen once. The germline V gene has CDR1 SGHTA and CDR2 FQGNSA. This CDR3 spans 15 amino acids. V lost 6 bases and J 8 bases, leaving 17 bases between the germline ends. This entry comes from a study of cytomegalovirus exposure and HLA in healthy donors. About the research overall: About 80 million unique TCRs from HLA-typed donors made up an early data release.

The specimen was PBMCs. The chain carries TRBV7-2 and TRBJ1-6; TRBD1 is a possible D gene (6 bases). The clonotype originates from a male donor in good health and CMV-seropositive. The CDR3 bases are TGTGCCAGCAGACCTACGAGGGGGGGTCATTCACCCCTCCACTTT. This encodes CASRPTRGGHSPLHF.